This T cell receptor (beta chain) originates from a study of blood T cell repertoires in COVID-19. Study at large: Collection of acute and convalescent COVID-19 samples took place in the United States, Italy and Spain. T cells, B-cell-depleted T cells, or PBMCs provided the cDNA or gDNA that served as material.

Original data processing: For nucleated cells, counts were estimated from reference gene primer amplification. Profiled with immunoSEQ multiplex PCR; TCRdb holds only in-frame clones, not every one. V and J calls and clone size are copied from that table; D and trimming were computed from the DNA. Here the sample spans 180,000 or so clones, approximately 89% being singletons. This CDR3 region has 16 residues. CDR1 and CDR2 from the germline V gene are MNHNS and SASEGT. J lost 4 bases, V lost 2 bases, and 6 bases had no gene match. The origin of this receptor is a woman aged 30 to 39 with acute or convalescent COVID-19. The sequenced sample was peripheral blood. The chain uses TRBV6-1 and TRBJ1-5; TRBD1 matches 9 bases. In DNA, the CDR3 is TGTGCCAGCAGTGAAAAAGGGACAGGGAGTAATCAGCCCCAGCATTTT. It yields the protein CASSEKGTGSNQPQHF.